The entry below gives a single T cell receptor beta chain sequence along with its context. Its antigen is unidentified. The sample originates from a study of Ad26.COV2.S vaccination and SARS-CoV-2 variants. Study-level findings and limits: The analyses of TCR breadth and depth may have understated the size of total T cell responses.

Using immunoSEQ multiplex PCR, the repertoire was profiled, and TCRdb retains in-frame clones only, with some absent. The sample records approximately 350,000 clones, approximately 83% being singletons. The V and J ends lost 1 base and 7 bases respectively, with 8 bases between them. Per germline, CDR1 SGHVS and CDR2 FNYEAQ. CDR3 length equals 13 residues. The treatment is: around 19 received Ad26.COV2.S at low or high dose, single or two shots; about five received placebo; per-sample allocation not given. Day 63 after the first injection of vaccine or placebo was the sampling time. This sequence originates from a person aged 18-65 years who received the Ad26.COV2.S COVID-19 vaccine or a placebo. The rearrangement links TRBV7-6 to TRBJ2-1; tentatively, D is TRBD1 (6 bases). The starting material was peripheral blood, obtained in a trial of Ad26.COV2.S vaccine versus placebo. The CDR3 bases are TGTGCCAGCAGCTTAGAACAGGGAAATGAGCAGTTCTTC. Its protein product is CASSLEQGNEQFF.